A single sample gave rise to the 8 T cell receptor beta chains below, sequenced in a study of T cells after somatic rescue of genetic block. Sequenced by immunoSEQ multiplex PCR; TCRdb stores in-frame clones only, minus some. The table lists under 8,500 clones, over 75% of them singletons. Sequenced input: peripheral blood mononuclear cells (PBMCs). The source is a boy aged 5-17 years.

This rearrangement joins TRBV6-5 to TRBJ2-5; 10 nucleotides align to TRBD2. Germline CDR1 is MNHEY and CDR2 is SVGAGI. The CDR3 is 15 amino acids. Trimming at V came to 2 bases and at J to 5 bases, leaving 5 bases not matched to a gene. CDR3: CASSYIEGLAETQYF. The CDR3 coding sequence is TGTGCCAGCAGTTACATCGAGGGACTAGCGGAGACCCAGTACTTC.

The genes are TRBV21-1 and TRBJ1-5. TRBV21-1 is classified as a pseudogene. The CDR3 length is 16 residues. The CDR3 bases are TGTGCCAGCAGCAAGGGGGGAGGGTGTAGCAATCAGCCCCAGCATTTT. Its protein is CASSKGGGCSNQPQHF.

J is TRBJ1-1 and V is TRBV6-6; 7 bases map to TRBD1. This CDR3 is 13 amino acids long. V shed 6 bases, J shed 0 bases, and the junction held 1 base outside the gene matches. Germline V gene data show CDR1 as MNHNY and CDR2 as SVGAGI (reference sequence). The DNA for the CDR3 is TGTGCCAGCAGGGGACAGATGAACACTGAAGCTTTCTTT. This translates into CASRGQMNTEAFF.

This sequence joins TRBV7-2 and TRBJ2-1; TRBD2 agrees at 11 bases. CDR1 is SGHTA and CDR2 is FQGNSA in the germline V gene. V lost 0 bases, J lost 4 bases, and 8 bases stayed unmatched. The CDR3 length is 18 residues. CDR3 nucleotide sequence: TGTGCCAGCAGCTTAGCGGGTAGCGGGGGGGCGAGGTACAATGAGCAGTTCTTC. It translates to CASSLAGSGGARYNEQFF.

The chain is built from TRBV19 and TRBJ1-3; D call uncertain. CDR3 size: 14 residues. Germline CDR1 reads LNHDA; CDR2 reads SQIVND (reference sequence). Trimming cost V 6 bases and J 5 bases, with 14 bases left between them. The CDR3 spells CASRSDRVRNTIYF. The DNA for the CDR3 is TGTGCCAGTAGAAGCGACCGGGTGAGAAACACCATATATTTT.

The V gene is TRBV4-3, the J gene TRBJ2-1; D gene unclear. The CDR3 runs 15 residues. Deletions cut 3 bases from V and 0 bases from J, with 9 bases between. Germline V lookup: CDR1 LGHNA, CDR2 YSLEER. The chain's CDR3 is CASSHSILSYNEQFF. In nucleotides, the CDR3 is TGCGCCAGCAGCCACTCTATCCTCTCCTACAATGAGCAGTTCTTC.

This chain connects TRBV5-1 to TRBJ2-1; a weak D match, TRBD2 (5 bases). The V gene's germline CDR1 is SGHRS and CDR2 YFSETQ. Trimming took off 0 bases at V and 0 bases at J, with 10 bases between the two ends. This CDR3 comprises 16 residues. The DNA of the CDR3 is TGCGCCAGCAGCTTGGCCGGGATTAGCTCCTACAATGAGCAGTTCTTC. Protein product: CASSLAGISSYNEQFF.

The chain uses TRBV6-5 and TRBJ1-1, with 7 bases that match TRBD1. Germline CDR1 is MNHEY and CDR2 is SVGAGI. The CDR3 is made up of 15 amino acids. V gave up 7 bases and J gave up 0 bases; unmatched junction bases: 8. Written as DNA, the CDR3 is TGTGCCAGCATACCCGGGACAGCCCTGAACACTGAAGCTTTCTTT. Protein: CASIPGTALNTEAFF.